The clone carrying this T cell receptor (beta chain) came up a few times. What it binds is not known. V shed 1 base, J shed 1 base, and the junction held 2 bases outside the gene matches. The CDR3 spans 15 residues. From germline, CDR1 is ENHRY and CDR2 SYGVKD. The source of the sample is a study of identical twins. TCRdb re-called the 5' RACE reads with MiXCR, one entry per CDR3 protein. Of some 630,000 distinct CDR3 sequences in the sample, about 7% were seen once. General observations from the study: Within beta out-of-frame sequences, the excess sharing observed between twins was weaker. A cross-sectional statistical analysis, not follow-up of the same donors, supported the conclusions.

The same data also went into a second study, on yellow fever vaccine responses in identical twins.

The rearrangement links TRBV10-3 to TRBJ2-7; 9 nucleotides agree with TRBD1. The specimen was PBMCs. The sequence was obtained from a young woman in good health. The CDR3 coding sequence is TGTGCCATCAGTGAGTTGGGGACAGGGTCCTACGAGCAGTACTTC. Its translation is CAISELGTGSYEQYF.